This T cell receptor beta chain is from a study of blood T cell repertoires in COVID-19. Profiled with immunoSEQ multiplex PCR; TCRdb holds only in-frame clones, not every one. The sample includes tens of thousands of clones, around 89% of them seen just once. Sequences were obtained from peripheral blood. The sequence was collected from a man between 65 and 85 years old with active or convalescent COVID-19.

This CDR3 is CASSPLDRQGYTF. The CDR3 coding sequence is TGTGCCAGCTCACCACTGGACAGGCAAGGCTACACCTTC. This chain uses TRBV18 with TRBJ1-2, with TRBD1 matching over 7 bases. Germline-derived CDR1 and CDR2 are KGHSH and LQKENI. The CDR3 loop spans 13 amino acids. V lost 1 base to trimming and J lost 8 bases; unmatched junction nucleotides: 4.